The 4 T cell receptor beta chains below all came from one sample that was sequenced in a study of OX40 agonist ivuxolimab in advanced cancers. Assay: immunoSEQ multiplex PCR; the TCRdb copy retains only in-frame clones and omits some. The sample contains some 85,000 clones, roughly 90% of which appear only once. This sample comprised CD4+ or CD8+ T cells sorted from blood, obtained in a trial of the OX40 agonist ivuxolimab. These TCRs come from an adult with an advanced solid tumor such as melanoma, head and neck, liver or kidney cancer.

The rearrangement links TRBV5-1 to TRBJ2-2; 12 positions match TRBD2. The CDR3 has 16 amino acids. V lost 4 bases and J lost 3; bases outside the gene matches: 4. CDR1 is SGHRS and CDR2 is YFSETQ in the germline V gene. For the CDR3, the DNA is TGCGCCAGCAGCCCGGGACTAGCGGGCGACACCGGGGAGCTGTTTTTT. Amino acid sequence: CASSPGLAGDTGELFF. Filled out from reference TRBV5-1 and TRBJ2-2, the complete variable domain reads KAGVTQTPRYLIKTRGQQVTLSCSPISGHRSVSWYQQTPGQGLQFLFEYFSETQRNKGNFPGRFSGRQFSNSRSEMNVSTLELGDSALYLCASSPGLAGDTGELFFGEGSRLTVL.

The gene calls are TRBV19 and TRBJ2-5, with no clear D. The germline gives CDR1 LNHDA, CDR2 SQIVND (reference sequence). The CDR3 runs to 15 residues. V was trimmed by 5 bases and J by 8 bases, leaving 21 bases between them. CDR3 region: CASSSTGDPEGTQYF. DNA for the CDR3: TGTGCCAGTAGTTCCACTGGAGACCCCGAAGGAACCCAGTACTTC.

DNA for the CDR3: TGTGCCACCTCTCGGGAGGGGGCGAACTATGGCTACACCTTC. Its translation is CATSREGANYGYTF. V and J are TRBV10-3 and TRBJ1-2; 7 nucleotides align to TRBD1. Germline V gene sequence: CDR1 ENHRY, CDR2 SYGVKD. The CDR3 loop spans 14 amino acids. The J segment lost 2 bases and the V segment lost 10 bases, leaving 10 bases of the junction unmatched.

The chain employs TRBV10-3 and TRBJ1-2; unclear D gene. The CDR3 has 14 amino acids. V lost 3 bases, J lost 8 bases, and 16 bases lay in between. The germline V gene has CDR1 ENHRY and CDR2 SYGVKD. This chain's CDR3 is CAISDPRGPGGYTF. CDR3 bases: TGTGCCATCAGTGACCCTCGAGGGCCGGGAGGCTACACCTTC.